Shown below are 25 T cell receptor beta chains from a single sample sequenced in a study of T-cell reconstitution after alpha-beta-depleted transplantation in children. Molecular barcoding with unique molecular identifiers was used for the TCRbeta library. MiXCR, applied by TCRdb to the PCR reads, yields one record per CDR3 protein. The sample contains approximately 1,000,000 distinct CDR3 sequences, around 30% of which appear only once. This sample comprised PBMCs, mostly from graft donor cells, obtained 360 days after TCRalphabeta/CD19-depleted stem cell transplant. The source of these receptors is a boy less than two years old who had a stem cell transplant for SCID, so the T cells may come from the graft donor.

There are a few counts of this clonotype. In DNA form, the CDR3 reads TGCGCCAGCAGCTTGCAGGGGGCGTTGAACACTGAAGCTTTCTTT. As protein: CASSLQGALNTEAFF. The V call is TRBV5-1, the J call TRBJ1-1; 8 bases are a match to TRBD1. The CDR3 is 15 residues long. With 1 base clipped from V and 0 bases from J, the junction kept 2 bases outside the gene matches. Germline lookup yields CDR1 SGHRS and CDR2 YFSETQ.

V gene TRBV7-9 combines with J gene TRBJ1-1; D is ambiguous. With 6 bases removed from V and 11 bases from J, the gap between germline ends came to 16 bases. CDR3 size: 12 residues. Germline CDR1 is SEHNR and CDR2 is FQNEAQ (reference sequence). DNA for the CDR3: TGTGCCAGCAGGGGGATGCGATCGGGTGCTTTCTTT. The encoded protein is CASRGMRSGAFF. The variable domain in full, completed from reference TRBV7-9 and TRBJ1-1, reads DTGVSQNPRHKITKRGQNVTFRCDPISEHNRLYWYRQTLGQGPEFLTYFQNEAQLEKSRLLSDRFSAERPKGSFSTLEIQRTEQGDSAMYLCASRGMRSGAFFGQGTRLTVV.

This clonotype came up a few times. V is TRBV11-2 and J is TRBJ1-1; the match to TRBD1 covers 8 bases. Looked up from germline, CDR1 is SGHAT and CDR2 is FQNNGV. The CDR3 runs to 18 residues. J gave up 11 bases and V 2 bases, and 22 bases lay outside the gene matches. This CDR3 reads CASSLSRPSTGQGRKAFF. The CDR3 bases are TGTGCCAGCAGCTTAAGTCGGCCCTCAACCGGACAGGGTAGGAAGGCTTTCTTT.

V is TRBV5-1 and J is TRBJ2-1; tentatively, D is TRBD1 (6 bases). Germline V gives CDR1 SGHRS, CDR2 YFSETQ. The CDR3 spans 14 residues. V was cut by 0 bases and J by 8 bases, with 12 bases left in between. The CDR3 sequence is CASSLATGTYEQFF. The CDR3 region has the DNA TGCGCCAGCAGCTTGGCGACAGGAACGTATGAGCAGTTCTTC.

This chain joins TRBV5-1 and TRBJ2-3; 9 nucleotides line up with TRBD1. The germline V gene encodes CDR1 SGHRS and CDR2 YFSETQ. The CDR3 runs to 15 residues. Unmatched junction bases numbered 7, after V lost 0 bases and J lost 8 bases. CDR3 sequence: CASSLEDRGGGTQYF. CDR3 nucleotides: TGCGCCAGCAGCTTGGAGGACAGGGGAGGGGGTACGCAGTATTTT.

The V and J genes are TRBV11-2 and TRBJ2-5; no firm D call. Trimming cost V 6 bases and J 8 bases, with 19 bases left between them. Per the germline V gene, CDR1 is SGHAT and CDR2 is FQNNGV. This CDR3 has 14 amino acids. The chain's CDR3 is CASRVGPVEGTQYF. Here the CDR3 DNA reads TGTGCCAGCAGAGTTGGACCCGTCGAAGGTACCCAGTACTTC.

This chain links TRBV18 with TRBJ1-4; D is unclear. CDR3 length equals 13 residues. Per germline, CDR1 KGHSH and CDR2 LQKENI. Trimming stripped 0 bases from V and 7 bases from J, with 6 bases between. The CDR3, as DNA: TGTGCCAGCTCACCACCCGTGGGTGAAAAACTGTTTTTT. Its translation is CASSPPVGEKLFF.

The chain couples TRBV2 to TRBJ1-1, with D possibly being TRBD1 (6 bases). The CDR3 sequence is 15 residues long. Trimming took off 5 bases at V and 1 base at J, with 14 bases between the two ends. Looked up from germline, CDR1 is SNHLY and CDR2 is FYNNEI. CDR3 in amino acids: CASSQRQAPNTEAFF. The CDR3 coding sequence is TGTGCCAGCAGTCAGCGACAGGCCCCGAACACTGAAGCTTTCTTT. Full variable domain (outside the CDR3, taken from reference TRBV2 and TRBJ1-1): EPEVTQTPSHQVTQMGQEVILRCVPISNHLYFYWYRQILGQKVEFLVSFYNNEISEKSEIFDDQFSVERPDGSNFTLKIRSTKLEDSAMYFCASSQRQAPNTEAFFGQGTRLTVV.

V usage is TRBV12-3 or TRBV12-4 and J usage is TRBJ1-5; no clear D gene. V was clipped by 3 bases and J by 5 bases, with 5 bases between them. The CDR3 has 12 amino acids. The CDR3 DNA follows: TGTGCCAGCAGTTTTAAGGATCAGCCCCAGCATTTT. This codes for CASSFKDQPQHF.

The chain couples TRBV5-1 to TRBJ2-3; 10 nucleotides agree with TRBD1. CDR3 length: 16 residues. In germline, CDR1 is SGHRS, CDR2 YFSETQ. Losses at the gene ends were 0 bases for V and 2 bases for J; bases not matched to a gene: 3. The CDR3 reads CASSLGQGAHTDTQYF. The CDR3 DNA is TGCGCCAGCAGCTTGGGACAGGGGGCTCACACAGATACGCAGTATTTT.

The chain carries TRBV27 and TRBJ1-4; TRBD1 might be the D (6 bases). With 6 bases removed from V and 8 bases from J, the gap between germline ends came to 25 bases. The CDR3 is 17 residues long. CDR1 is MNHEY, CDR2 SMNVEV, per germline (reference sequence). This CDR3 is CASSPPGLQGIGEKLFF. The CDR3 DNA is TGTGCCAGCAGCCCCCCAGGTCTTCAGGGGATAGGCGAAAAACTGTTTTTT. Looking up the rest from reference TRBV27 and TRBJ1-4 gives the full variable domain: EAQVTQNPRYLITVTGKKLTVTCSQNMNHEYMSWYRQDPGLGLRQIYYSMNVEVTDKGDVPEGYKVSRKEKRNFPLILESPSPNQTSLYFCASSPPGLQGIGEKLFFGSGTQLSVL.

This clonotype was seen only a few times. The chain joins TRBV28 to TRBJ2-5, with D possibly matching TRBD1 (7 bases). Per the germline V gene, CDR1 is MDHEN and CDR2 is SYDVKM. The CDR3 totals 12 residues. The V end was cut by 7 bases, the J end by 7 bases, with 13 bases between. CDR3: CASTDREATQYF. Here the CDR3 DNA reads TGTGCCAGCACCGACAGGGAGGCGACCCAGTACTTC.

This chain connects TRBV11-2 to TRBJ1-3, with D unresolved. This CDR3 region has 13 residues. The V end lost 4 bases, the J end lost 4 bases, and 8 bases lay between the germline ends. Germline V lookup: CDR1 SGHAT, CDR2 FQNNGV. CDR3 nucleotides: TGTGCCAGCAGCTCCGACTGGGGAAACACCATATATTTT. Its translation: CASSSDWGNTIYF.

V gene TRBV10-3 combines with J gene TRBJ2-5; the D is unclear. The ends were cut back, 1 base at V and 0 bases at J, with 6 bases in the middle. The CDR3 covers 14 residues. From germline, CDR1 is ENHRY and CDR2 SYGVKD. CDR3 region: CAISEFGYQETQYF. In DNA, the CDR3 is TGTGCCATCAGTGAGTTCGGGTACCAAGAGACCCAGTACTTC.

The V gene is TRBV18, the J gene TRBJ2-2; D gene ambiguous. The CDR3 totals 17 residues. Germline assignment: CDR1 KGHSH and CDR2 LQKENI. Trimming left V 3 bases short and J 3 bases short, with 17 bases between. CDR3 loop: CASSPGLSSADTGELFF. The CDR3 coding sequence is TGTGCCAGCTCACCCGGTTTGAGCAGCGCCGACACCGGGGAGCTGTTTTTT.

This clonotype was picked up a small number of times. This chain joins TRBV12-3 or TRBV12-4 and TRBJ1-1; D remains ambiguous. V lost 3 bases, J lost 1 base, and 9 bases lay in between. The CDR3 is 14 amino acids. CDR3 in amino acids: CASSLRQENTEAFF. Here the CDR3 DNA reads TGTGCCAGCAGTTTGCGGCAGGAGAACACTGAAGCTTTCTTT.

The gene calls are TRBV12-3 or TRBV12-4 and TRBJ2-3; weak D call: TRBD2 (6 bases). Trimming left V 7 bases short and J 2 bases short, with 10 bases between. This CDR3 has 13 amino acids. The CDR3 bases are TGTGCCAGCAAACTAGCCCTCACAGATACGCAGTATTTT. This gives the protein CASKLALTDTQYF.

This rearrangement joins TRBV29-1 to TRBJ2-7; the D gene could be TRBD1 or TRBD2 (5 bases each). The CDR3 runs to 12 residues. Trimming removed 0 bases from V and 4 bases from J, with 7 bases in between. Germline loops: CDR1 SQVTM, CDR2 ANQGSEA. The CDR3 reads CSVEDGGYEQYF. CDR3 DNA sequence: TGCAGCGTTGAAGATGGGGGATACGAGCAGTACTTC.

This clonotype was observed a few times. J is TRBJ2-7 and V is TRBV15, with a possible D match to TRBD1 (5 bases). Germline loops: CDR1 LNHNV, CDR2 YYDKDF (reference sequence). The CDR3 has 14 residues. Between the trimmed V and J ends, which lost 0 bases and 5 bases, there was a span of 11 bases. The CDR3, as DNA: TGTGCCACCAGCAGAGACTCGTGGGGCCACGAGCAGTACTTC. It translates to CATSRDSWGHEQYF.

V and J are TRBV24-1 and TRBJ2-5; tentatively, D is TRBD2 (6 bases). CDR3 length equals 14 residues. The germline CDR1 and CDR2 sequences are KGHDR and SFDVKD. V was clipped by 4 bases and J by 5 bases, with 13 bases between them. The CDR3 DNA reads TGTGCCACCAGTGACACGGGGGAAGGGGAGACCCAGTACTTC. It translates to CATSDTGEGETQYF.

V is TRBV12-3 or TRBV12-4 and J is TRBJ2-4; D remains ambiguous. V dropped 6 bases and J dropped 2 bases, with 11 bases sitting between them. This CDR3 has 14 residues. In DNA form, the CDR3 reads TGTGCCAGCAGGAGCAGTGGTTCCAAAAACATTCAGTACTTC. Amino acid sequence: CASRSSGSKNIQYF.

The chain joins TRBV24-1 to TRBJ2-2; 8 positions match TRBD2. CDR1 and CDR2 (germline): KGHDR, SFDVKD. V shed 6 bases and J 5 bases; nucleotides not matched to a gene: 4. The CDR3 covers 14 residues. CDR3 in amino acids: CATSRVAGTGELFF. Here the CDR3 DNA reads TGTGCCACCAGTCGCGTAGCGGGGACCGGGGAGCTGTTTTTT.

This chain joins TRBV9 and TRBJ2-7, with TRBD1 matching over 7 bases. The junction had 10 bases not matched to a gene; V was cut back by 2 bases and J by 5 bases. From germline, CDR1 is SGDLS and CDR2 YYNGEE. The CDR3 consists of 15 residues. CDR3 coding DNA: TGTGCCAGCAGCGTTTCCCCTCTAACAGGGGACGAGCAGTACTTC. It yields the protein CASSVSPLTGDEQYF.

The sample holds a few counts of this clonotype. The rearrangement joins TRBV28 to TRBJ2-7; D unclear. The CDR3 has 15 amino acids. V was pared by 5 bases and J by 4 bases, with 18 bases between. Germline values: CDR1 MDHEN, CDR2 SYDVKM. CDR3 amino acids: CASSPLRLLPYEQYF. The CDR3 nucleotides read TGTGCCAGCAGTCCCCTCCGCTTACTCCCTTACGAGCAGTACTTC.

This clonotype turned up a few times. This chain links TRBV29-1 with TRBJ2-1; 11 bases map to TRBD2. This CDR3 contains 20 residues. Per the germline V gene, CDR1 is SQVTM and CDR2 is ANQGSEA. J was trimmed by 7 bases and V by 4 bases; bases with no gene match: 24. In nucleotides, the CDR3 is TGCAGCGTTGCAACGCGCTTGGGAGGACTAGCGGGTGTTAGGGGGAATGAGCAGTTCTTC. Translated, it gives CSVATRLGGLAGVRGNEQFF.